Listed below are T cell receptor beta chains from one sample, sequenced in a study of T cell changes during pregnancy in multiple sclerosis. Repertoires were generated with immunoSEQ multiplex PCR, while TCRdb's copy carries only in-frame clones and drops some. The profile shows approximately 58,000 clones, around 92% of them singletons. The sequencing used peripheral blood, collected in the second trimester of pregnancy. Receptor source: a female donor in good health, enrolled as a control in a pregnancy study. Both conserved end residues are part of each CDR3. D genes are given only for firm matches. For some rows the clone size is stated as once, few or many, or as a class when expanded; others skip it.

TGTGCCAGCAGTCCCCCGACAGCCTACAATGAGCAGTTCTTC | CASSPPTAYNEQFF | TRBJ2-1 | - | TRBV7-2 | once
TGTGCCAGCAAACCACGTGACAGGTTTGCCCTGGGTGGCTACACCTTC | CASKPRDRFALGGYTF | TRBJ1-2 | - | TRBV27 | -
TGTGCCAGCAGCTTGGGGTTGGGCGGAGGTCGGTACAATGAGCAGTTCTTC | CASSLGLGGGRYNEQFF | TRBJ2-1 | - | TRBV5-4 | -
TGTGCCAGCAGCTCCCCGGTGGAGCGAAATGAAAAACTGTTTTTT | CASSSPVERNEKLFF | TRBJ1-4 | - | TRBV11-2 | -
TGTGCCAGCAGCTTAGTGGACAGGGGGACTGAAGCTTTCTTT | CASSLVDRGTEAFF | TRBJ1-1 | TRBD1 | TRBV7-8 | -
TGTGCCAGTAGTGGGGTCAGCGGGGGGGCCAGAGAGACCCAGTACTTC | CASSGVSGGARETQYF | TRBJ2-5 | TRBD2 | TRBV19 | -
TGTGCCAGCAGTGATTTGGGACAGGGGCGCCTTAGCAATCAGCCCCAGCATTTT | CASSDLGQGRLSNQPQHF | TRBJ1-5 | TRBD1 | TRBV2 | -
TGTGCCAGCAGCCCGACAGTTCAAGAGACCCAGTACTTC | CASSPTVQETQYF | TRBJ2-5 | - | TRBV7-9 | -
TGTGCCAGCAGCGTTGTTAGCGGCTACGAGCAGTACTTC | CASSVVSGYEQYF | TRBJ2-7 | - | TRBV9 | -
TGTGCCAGCTCACCAGGGACACTGAACAAACCATACAATGAGCAGTTCTTC | CASSPGTLNKPYNEQFF | TRBJ2-1 | - | TRBV18 | -
TGTGCCAGCAGTTTAGTATCAACTAATGAAAAACTGTTTTTT | CASSLVSTNEKLFF | TRBJ1-4 | - | TRBV28 | -
TGTGCCAGCACCCCCCGGCGGGGGGGGGACGATGAGCAGTTCTTC | CASTPRRGGDDEQFF | TRBJ2-1 | TRBD2 | TRBV6-5 | once
TGCGCCAGCAGCCAAGAAGACAGGGAAGGCAATGAGCAGTTCTTC | CASSQEDREGNEQFF | TRBJ2-1 | TRBD1 | TRBV4-1 | -
TGCGCCAGCAGCCCGAACGAGGGATATGCTACGCAGTATTTT | CASSPNEGYATQYF | TRBJ2-3 | - | TRBV4-3 | -
TGTGCCAGCAGCTTGGATAGACAAGAGACCCAGTACTTC | CASSLDRQETQYF | TRBJ2-5 | - | TRBV5-8 | -
TGTGCCAGCAGGAAGGGGACAGCATCCTACAATGAGCAGTTCTTC | CASRKGTASYNEQFF | TRBJ2-1 | TRBD1 | TRBV2 | once
TGCGCCAGCAGCTTGGGGAGCCCCAACACTGAAGCTTTCTTT | CASSLGSPNTEAFF | TRBJ1-1 | - | TRBV5-1 | once
TGTGCCAGCAGCTTGGAAGCGGGGGGTAGGCTAGATACGCAGTATTTT | CASSLEAGGRLDTQYF | TRBJ2-3 | TRBD2 | TRBV5-4 | -
TGTGCCAGCAAGGTAGCCGGGTCGTCCTACAATGAGCAGTTCTTC | CASKVAGSSYNEQFF | TRBJ2-1 | - | TRBV28 | -
TGTGCCAGCAGCTTAGGAGCCACTCCGGGGGATACGCAGTATTTT | CASSLGATPGDTQYF | TRBJ2-3 | - | TRBV7-6 | -
TGTGCCAGCAGGAAACAGGGGGCAAATGGCTACACCTTC | CASRKQGANGYTF | TRBJ1-2 | TRBD1 | TRBV2 | -
TGTGCCAGCAGCTCCTCGAGGGTTCGCGGGACTAATGAAAAACTGTTTTTT | CASSSSRVRGTNEKLFF | TRBJ1-4 | - | TRBV7-8 | -
TGTGCCAGCAGCTTACAGGGGGTGGTCGCTTTCTTT | CASSLQGVVAFF | TRBJ1-1 | TRBD1 | TRBV11-2 | -
TGTGCCAGCAGCACACTAGCGGGAGGCAATGGGCAGTTCTTC | CASSTLAGGNGQFF | TRBJ2-1 | TRBD2 | TRBV7-9 | -
TGTGCCAGCAGTGAATTCTTCCGGGAGGCGGACGATACGCAGTATTTT | CASSEFFREADDTQYF | TRBJ2-3 | TRBD2 | TRBV25-1 | -
TGTGCCAGCAGTCCGGGGTTTACAGATACGCAGTATTTT | CASSPGFTDTQYF | TRBJ2-3 | - | TRBV5-4 | -
TGCGCCAGCAGCCCGACAGAAGGACGCTATGGCTACACCTTC | CASSPTEGRYGYTF | TRBJ1-2 | - | TRBV5-1 | few
TGCGCCAGCAGTGGACAGGGCACAAATTCACCCCTCCACTTT | CASSGQGTNSPLHF | TRBJ1-6 | TRBD1 | TRBV10-2 | -
TGTGCCACCAGCGCCGGACTAGCGGACAACTACAATGAGCAGTTCTTC | CATSAGLADNYNEQFF | TRBJ2-1 | TRBD2 | TRBV15 | -
TGTGCCAGCAACTCCGACCCAGGGCTGACTAGCGGGATAGCCTACGAGCAGTACTTC | CASNSDPGLTSGIAYEQYF | TRBJ2-7 | TRBD2 | TRBV7-9 | few
TGTGCCAGCAGCTTTTTTGTGGCAGGGGCAGGAGCTTTCTTT | CASSFFVAGAGAFF | TRBJ1-1 | - | TRBV5-6 | -
TGTGCCAGCAGAACTAGCGGGAGCGGCAACACCGGGGAGCTGTTTTTT | CASRTSGSGNTGELFF | TRBJ2-2 | TRBD2 | TRBV28 | once
TGTGCCAGCAGTGCCGACAGCACAGCTCTCTGGGACGAGCAGTACTTC | CASSADSTALWDEQYF | TRBJ2-7 | - | TRBV2 | -
TGTGCCAGCAGTTACGGGACAAATCAGCCCCAGCATTTT | CASSYGTNQPQHF | TRBJ1-5 | - | TRBV6-6 | -
TGCGCCAGCAGCCAAGAGGGCGTAAAAGAGACCCAGTACTTC | CASSQEGVKETQYF | TRBJ2-5 | - | TRBV4-3 | -
TGTGCCAGCAGTCTGCCAGGGCCTTTGAACACTGAAGCTTTCTTT | CASSLPGPLNTEAFF | TRBJ1-1 | - | TRBV28 | -
TGTGCCAGCACCCGGGGGGGGAGGGAGTCCCTTGGCTACACCTTC | CASTRGGRESLGYTF | TRBJ1-2 | - | TRBV7-9 | -
TGTGCCAGCACCGCGTGGGGGGACGAGCAGTACTTC | CASTAWGDEQYF | TRBJ2-7 | - | TRBV2 | -
TGCGCCAGCAGGACAGGGGGCCTTGAGCAGTTCTTC | CASRTGGLEQFF | TRBJ2-1 | TRBD1 | TRBV5-1 | -
TGTGCCAGCAGCCCTCCCGTTCTCGGGGTCCCGAACTTC | CASSPPVLGVPNF | TRBJ2-7 | - | TRBV7-9 | -
TGTGCCAGCTCAGAGGTAGGCGAGCAGTACTTC | CASSEVGEQYF | TRBJ2-7 | - | TRBV18 | -
TGTGCCAGTAGACCACAGGTTTTAAGGAACACTGAAGCTTTCTTT | CASRPQVLRNTEAFF | TRBJ1-1 | - | TRBV19 | -
TGTGCCAGTAGTGGGGGGGACAGGGAGCTTTATAGCAATCAGCCCCAGCATTTT | CASSGGDRELYSNQPQHF | TRBJ1-5 | TRBD1 | TRBV19 | -
TGCGCCAGCAGTGAGAGGACAGGGGCAGGTCGGATGGCTTTCTTT | CASSERTGAGRMAFF | TRBJ1-1 | TRBD1 | TRBV10-1 | -
TGCGCCAGTCGGGACAGCACGACCGGGGAGCTGTTTTTT | CASRDSTTGELFF | TRBJ2-2 | TRBD1 | TRBV10-2 | -
TGTGCCAGCAGCTCCACAGGGCTCTGGAATCAGCCCCAGCATTTT | CASSSTGLWNQPQHF | TRBJ1-5 | - | TRBV9 | -